This passage covers 11 T cell receptor beta chains from one sample sequenced in a study of T cell clones after liver transplantation. Clones were sequenced by immunoSEQ multiplex PCR, and TCRdb holds only the in-frame ones, with some missing. The profile shows around 110,000 clones, about nine tenths of them singletons. The sample was CD4+ T cells from blood, taken 12 months after liver transplant. The receptor source for this set is a human patient who received a liver transplant. Some T cells could come from the graft donor.

The rearrangement joins TRBV11-2 to TRBJ2-1; 13 bases agree with TRBD2. The germline V gene has CDR1 SGHAT and CDR2 FQNNGV. V lost 1 base to trimming and J lost 8 bases; unmatched junction nucleotides: 5. This CDR3 has 16 amino acids. CDR3: CASSLGLAGGHHEQFF. CDR3 bases: TGTGCCAGCAGCTTAGGACTAGCGGGAGGCCATCATGAGCAGTTCTTC.

The chain recombines TRBV6-1 with TRBJ2-7; weak D call: TRBD1 (5 bases). The V end was cut by 7 bases, the J end by 1 base, with 8 bases between. CDR3 length: 12 residues. Germline lookup yields CDR1 MNHNS and CDR2 SASEGT. The CDR3 DNA reads TGTGCCAGCATCGGACAATCCTACGAGCAGTACTTC. Protein: CASIGQSYEQYF.

The chain carries TRBV10-2 and TRBJ2-7; D might be TRBD2 (5 bases). V was pared by 8 bases and J by 5 bases, with 16 bases between. The V gene's germline CDR1 is WSHSY and CDR2 SAAADI. The CDR3 is 13 amino acids. The CDR3 protein is CASGNREPDEQYF. CDR3 DNA: TGCGCCAGCGGTAACCGGGAACCCGACGAGCAGTACTTC.

This clone was picked up one time. The chain carries TRBV29-1 and TRBJ2-7; 10 nucleotides match TRBD2. The CDR3 loop spans 13 amino acids. V gave up 6 bases and J gave up 2 bases; unmatched junction bases: 4. The V gene's germline CDR1 is SQVTM and CDR2 ANQGSEA. Here the CDR3 reads CSVDLAGAYEQYF. Written as DNA, the CDR3 is TGCAGCGTAGACCTAGCGGGAGCCTACGAGCAGTACTTC.

This clone is a singleton in its sample. The rearrangement links TRBV19 to TRBJ2-4; 9 bases align to TRBD2. V lost 4 bases, J lost 1 base, and 5 bases stayed unmatched. The CDR3 length is 16 residues. From germline, CDR1 is LNHDA and CDR2 SQIVND (reference sequence). CDR3 nucleotide sequence: TGTGCCAGTAGTAGCGGAACTAGCGGGGCCAAAAACATTCAGTACTTC. Translated, it gives CASSSGTSGAKNIQYF.

The rearrangement joins TRBV7-3 to TRBJ2-1; D remains unclear. The CDR3 loop spans 15 amino acids. Trimming took off 5 bases at V and 7 bases at J, with 18 bases between the two ends. From germline, CDR1 is SGHTA and CDR2 FQGTGA. The CDR3 protein is CASSPEWDLVNEQFF. The CDR3 DNA follows: TGTGCCAGCAGCCCCGAATGGGATTTGGTAAATGAGCAGTTCTTC.

J is TRBJ2-1 and V is TRBV7-2; D gene unclear. Trimming stripped 1 base from V and 5 bases from J, with 12 bases between. The CDR3 sequence is 15 residues long. Germline V gene sequence: CDR1 SGHTA, CDR2 FQGNSA. The CDR3 DNA sequence: TGTGCCAGCAGCTTAGGTGGGCTAGTTAACAATGAGCAGTTCTTC. Encoded protein: CASSLGGLVNNEQFF.

The chain has TRBV4-1 and TRBJ2-2; D is undetermined. The V gene's germline CDR1 is MGHRA and CDR2 YSYEKL. The CDR3 extends over 18 amino acids. V was cut by 1 base and J by 1 base, with 16 bases left in between. The CDR3 nucleotides read TGCGCCAGCAGCCAAGGCCCAATGCAGACCCGGAACACCGGGGAGCTGTTTTTT. This encodes CASSQGPMQTRNTGELFF.

This sequence joins TRBV7-6 and TRBJ2-5; TRBD2 agrees at 7 bases. This CDR3 has 16 residues. Germline assignment: CDR1 SGHVS and CDR2 FNYEAQ. Unmatched junction bases numbered 11, after V lost 0 bases and J lost 7 bases. DNA of the CDR3: TGTGCCAGCAGCTTAGCGGGGCGGGAGAGTTTCGGGACCCAGTACTTC. Amino acid sequence: CASSLAGRESFGTQYF.

The rearrangement joins TRBV6-6 to TRBJ1-1, with D perhaps matching TRBD1 (5 bases). The CDR3 spans 14 residues. CDR1 is MNHNY and CDR2 is SVGAGI in the germline V gene (reference sequence). Trimming took off 8 bases at V and 2 bases at J, with 15 bases between the two ends. CDR3 in DNA: TGTGCCAGCGGAATGGGGCGGGTAAACACTGAAGCTTTCTTT. Its translation is CASGMGRVNTEAFF.

The genes are TRBV7-9 and TRBJ2-7, with D hard to call. Germline CDR1 and CDR2: SEHNR and FQNEAQ (reference sequence). V lost 5 bases to trimming and J lost 6 bases, with 20 bases between them. The CDR3 loop spans 15 amino acids. Here the CDR3 reads CASSHQKSAAVEQYF. The CDR3, as DNA: TGTGCCAGCAGCCACCAGAAATCGGCGGCGGTCGAGCAGTACTTC.